This TCR beta chain was identified in a study of tumor-infiltrating lymphocytes in primary liver carcinoma (dated by TCRdb to about 2017). Concerning the study at large: Surgical resection was performed in China between late 2015 and 2016 on about 5 patients with histopathologically diagnosed primary liver carcinoma. Of the five patients, three men and two women aged 30 to 69 years, four had hepatocellular carcinoma and one had combined HCC and intrahepatic cholangiocarcinoma. The five patients had tumors staged T1-T3 N0M0, with maximum diameters ranging from roughly 4.2 to 11 cm. Each sample produced roughly 3.65 to 8 million productive TCRbeta reads, and read depth showed no significant difference between tissue types. For each liver tumor, the study sampled five regions along with adjacent normal tissue and blood, and applied TCRbeta repertoire sequencing, expression microarrays and whole-exome sequencing. A total of approximately 35 specimens from 5 patients underwent TCRbeta repertoire sequencing, comprising some 25 tumor regions, 5 adjacent noncancerous liver tissues and 5 peripheral blood samples. High reproducibility was observed for the technical replicate repertoires, with mean shared-clone rates approximately 0.9 and correlation coefficients above 0.98. Study-level results and caveats: Repertoire overlap was higher between tumor regions (mean about 35%) than tumor-adjacent (approximately 17%) or tumor-blood (approximately 14%) pairs, consistent with antigen-driven expansion. Comparison of CD4+ and CD8+ T cell repertoires was precluded by the use of bulk unsorted samples. Because sequencing covered only the TCR beta chain and unpaired alpha chains were not captured, true repertoire diversity is likely underestimated. A significantly larger repertoire fraction was made up by the top 250 clones in tumors than in blood (p = 0.039). Only four or five patients were included in the study, and the authors note that the findings should be validated in a larger study.

TCRbeta-specific cDNA was reverse-transcribed from 500 to 550 ng total RNA using a constant-region primer and ProtoScript II reverse transcriptase. Three nested multiplex PCR rounds, following a slightly modified ARM-PCR procedure, were used to build the TCRbeta libraries. Sample barcodes and Illumina adapters were added in a final 25-cycle PCR with Deep VentR polymerase. Before sequencing, amplicons of 200-500 bp were purified from gel using a QIAquick gel extraction kit. An Illumina HiSeq 2500 was used to sequence the TCRbeta amplicons with 250-bp paired-end reads. As for how the authors treated the data: To recover full CDR3 sequences, reads were quality-trimmed using Trimmomatic v0.33 and paired reads were then merged using FLASH v1.2.11. MiGEC v1.2.1b assigned V, D and J germline segments to the rearranged TCRbeta sequences. VDJtools v1.0.0 computed clonotype statistics and Shannon-Wiener diversity indices. To cut down on sampling bias, every analysis after diversity analysis relied on just the 250 most abundant clonotypes from each sample. TCRdb ran its own pipeline on the public reads, namely fastp trimming at Q25 and MiXCR clone calling, and kept in-frame beta chains. A single entry per CDR3 protein holds the most common genes and DNA from its merged rows. The V and J calls were determined by TCRdb, not by the authors. The sample yields about 310,000 distinct CDR3 sequences; approximately 54% were counted once. The biggest ten clones account for about 15% of the sample.

Comment on this clonotype: Its antigen target is currently unknown. Germline and junction disagree at one end, which may indicate a read error.

TRIzol reagent was used to extract blood RNA from unsorted whole blood, while the DNeasy Blood & Tissue kit provided the germline DNA. Chronic HBV infection was present in the patients, and the patients were treatment-naive at sampling. Before surgery, approximately 4 milliliters of peripheral blood were collected into K2EDTA tubes. Sequencing used peripheral blood. This TCR derives from a woman in her twenties or thirties with primary liver carcinoma and hepatitis B virus infection.

This receptor has the CDR3 CAGSPTAGTAYEQYF. At the DNA level, the sequence is TGTGCCGGCAGCCCAACAGCTGGGACAGCCTACGAGCAGTACTTC. The chain is assembled from TRBV5-4 and TRBJ2-7; 7 central bases correspond to TRBD1. The CDR3 has 15 amino acids, counting the end cysteine and phenylalanine. The kept DNA is CDR3 alone, 45 bases in frame from the first base. Via the germline V gene (reference sequence), CDR1 is SGHNT and CDR2 YYREEE.